Presented here are 24 T cell receptor beta chains from one specimen sequenced in a study of shared clonotypes between healthy human individuals (dated by TCRdb to 2020 to 2021). Library prep was done by the immunoSEQ multiplex PCR assay. TCRdb limited this immuneACCESS table to in-frame rearrangements with V and J called. A share of clones is missing; checked studies link under half to unresolved V genes, and the rest is unexplained. The sample has about 2 million clones on record, 85% to 95% of them singletons. The top ten hold 0.1% to 0.15% of the sample. The specimen sequenced was naive CD4+ T cells sorted from blood. The cell subset or site label, read with the paper, signifies: CD45RA+ positively selected. The receptors stem from a man in his late teens or twenties in good health.

This clone was picked up one time. The V gene is TRBV7-8, the J gene TRBJ2-7; TRBD2 agrees at 9 bases. This CDR3 is built from 16 residues. Germline trimming cut 2 bases from V and 3 bases from J; bases unmatched to any gene: 8. Germline values: CDR1 SGHVS, CDR2 FQNEAQ. As DNA, the CDR3 is TGTGCCAGCAGCTTATACTGGCGGGAGGGTAACTACGAGCAGTACTTC. This encodes CASSLYWREGNYEQYF.

As DNA, the CDR3 is TGTGCCAGTATAAGGGGGATAGAGAATTCACCCCTCCACTTT. Residues: CASIRGIENSPLHF. The V call is TRBV6-6, the J call TRBJ1-6; tentatively, D is TRBD1 (6 bases). With 9 bases removed from V and 7 bases from J, the gap between germline ends came to 16 bases. CDR3 size: 14 residues. In germline, CDR1 is MNHNY, CDR2 SVGAGI (reference sequence).

This clone was counted ten times or more. The chain recombines TRBV18 with TRBJ1-2; D not resolved. V was pared by 3 bases and J by 2 bases, with 10 bases between. Germline CDR1 is KGHSH and CDR2 is LQKENI. The CDR3 has 14 residues. As DNA, the CDR3 is TGTGCCAGCTCACCGGGAATACAGAACTATGGCTACACCTTC. It is translated as CASSPGIQNYGYTF. Variable domain in full (rest from reference TRBV18 and TRBJ1-2): NAGVMQNPRHLVRRRGQEARLRCSPMKGHSHVYWYRQLPEEGLKFMVYLQKENIIDESGMPKERFSAEFPKEGPSILRIQQVVRGDSAAYFCASSPGIQNYGYTFGSGTRLTVV.

The table lists this clone with a count of one. The CDR3: CASSPPGAPTYNEQFF. CDR3 DNA: TGTGCCAGCTCACCACCGGGGGCGCCTACCTACAATGAGCAGTTCTTC. The chain carries TRBV18 and TRBJ2-1; D is perhaps TRBD1 (6 bases). V lost 0 bases and J lost 2, with 11 bases in between. This CDR3 spans 16 amino acids. Germline V lookup: CDR1 KGHSH, CDR2 LQKENI. The full variable domain, rest sourced from reference TRBV18 and TRBJ2-1, is NAGVMQNPRHLVRRRGQEARLRCSPMKGHSHVYWYRQLPEEGLKFMVYLQKENIIDESGMPKERFSAEFPKEGPSILRIQQVVRGDSAAYFCASSPPGAPTYNEQFFGPGTRLTVL.

The chain has TRBV19 and TRBJ2-7; TRBD1 aligns across 7 bases. The germline CDR1 and CDR2 sequences are LNHDA and SQIVND (reference sequence). With V trimmed by 5 bases and J by 3 bases, 10 bases remained unmatched. The CDR3 has 15 residues. CDR3 sequence: CASSLTGMELYEQYF. CDR3 nucleotide sequence: TGTGCCAGTAGTTTGACAGGGATGGAACTCTACGAGCAGTACTTC. The variable domain in full, completed from reference TRBV19 and TRBJ2-7, reads DGGITQSPKYLFRKEGQNVTLSCEQNLNHDAMYWYRQDPGQGLRLIYYSQIVNDFQKGDIAEGYSVSREKKESFPLTVTSAQKNPTAFYLCASSLTGMELYEQYFGPGTRLTVT.

The gene calls are TRBV6-1 and TRBJ2-7; no reliable D call. The ends were cut back, 5 bases at V and 2 bases at J, with 7 bases in the middle. The CDR3 extends over 12 amino acids. The V gene's germline CDR1 is MNHNS and CDR2 SASEGT. CDR3 sequence (DNA): TGTGCCAGCAGTCAGGTCACCTACGAGCAGTACTTC. Translated, it gives CASSQVTYEQYF.

Details on this clone: Additional DNA sequences in this sample encode the identical CDR3. The chain combines TRBV7-6 with TRBJ1-5; no clear D gene. The CDR3 contains 13 residues. The germline V gene encodes CDR1 SGHVS and CDR2 FNYEAQ. Trimming shortened V by 2 bases and J by 7 bases, and 9 bases separated the two germline ends. The CDR3 here is CASSLSVGQPQHF. In DNA form, the CDR3 reads TGTGCCAGCAGCTTATCGGTAGGGCAGCCCCAGCATTTT.

The chain uses TRBV28 and TRBJ1-2; TRBD1 might be the D (5 bases). V lost 2 bases and J lost 3, with 13 bases in between. The CDR3 runs to 15 residues. Germline lookup yields CDR1 MDHEN and CDR2 SYDVKM. The CDR3 here is CASSLPQGVYYGYTF. CDR3 bases: TGTGCCAGCAGTTTACCCCAAGGGGTATACTATGGCTACACCTTC.

The rearrangement uses TRBV14 and TRBJ2-5; either TRBD1 or TRBD2 may fit D (5 bases each). V gave up 3 bases and J gave up 5 bases, with 19 bases separating them. Germline V CDR1 and CDR2: SGHDN, FVKESK. The CDR3 loop spans 16 amino acids. CDR3 coding DNA: TGTGCCAGCAGCCACAAGAGAGGGGCCTGGTGGGAGACCCAGTACTTC. Translation gives CASSHKRGAWWETQYF.

With regard to this clone: This could be a read error, since a much larger clone is one nucleotide away. This chain links TRBV7-9 with TRBJ1-1; 8 bases are a match to TRBD1. Germline CDR1 reads SEHNR; CDR2 reads FQNEAQ (reference sequence). The CDR3 runs to 15 residues. J was trimmed by 1 base and V by 5 bases; bases with no gene match: 6. The CDR3 DNA follows: TGTGCCAGCAGCGGGAGGACAGGGAAGAACACTGAAGCTTTCTTT. Protein product: CASSGRTGKNTEAFF.

This chain uses TRBV10-3 with TRBJ1-1; 7 nucleotides match TRBD1. CDR1 is ENHRY and CDR2 is SYGVKD in the germline V gene. This CDR3 has 13 amino acids. V was pared by 2 bases and J by 6 bases, with 3 bases of the junction left unmatched. The CDR3 DNA sequence: TGTGCCATCAGTGAGACAGGGGACGCTGAAGCTTTCTTT. Translated: CAISETGDAEAFF.

The chain combines TRBV2 with TRBJ2-1; TRBD1 might be the D (6 bases). Between the trimmed V and J ends, which lost 4 bases and 3 bases, there was a span of 10 bases. CDR3 length equals 14 residues. CDR1 SNHLY and CDR2 FYNNEI come from the germline V gene. In DNA, the CDR3 is TGTGCCAGCAGTGTACAGGGAAACTACAATGAGCAGTTCTTC. This sequence encodes CASSVQGNYNEQFF.

The chain combines TRBV6-6 with TRBJ1-5; D gene unclear. V shed 4 bases and J shed 2 bases, with 12 bases lying between them. Germline values: CDR1 MNHNY, CDR2 SVGAGI (reference sequence). The CDR3 runs to 15 residues. CDR3 region: CASSSQSLGNQPQHF. As DNA, the CDR3 is TGTGCCAGCAGTTCACAAAGCCTCGGCAATCAGCCCCAGCATTTT.

This clone has only one observation. The rearrangement joins TRBV19 to TRBJ2-7; D possibly corresponds to TRBD1 (6 bases). Germline CDR1 reads LNHDA; CDR2 reads SQIVND (reference sequence). V lost 3 bases and J 5 bases, leaving 20 bases between the germline ends. CDR3 length: 16 residues. The CDR3 spells CASSIVGPTGSDEQYF. DNA for the CDR3: TGTGCCAGTAGTATTGTTGGCCCCACAGGGTCCGACGAGCAGTACTTC.

This clone was counted between two and nine times. This chain joins TRBV19 and TRBJ2-3; TRBD2 agrees at 15 bases. With 4 bases clipped from V and 4 bases from J, the junction kept 12 bases outside the gene matches. CDR1 is LNHDA, CDR2 SQIVND, per germline (reference sequence). CDR3 size: 19 residues. The CDR3 region is CASSKGGLAGGPGADTQYF. As DNA, the CDR3 is TGTGCCAGTAGTAAGGGTGGACTAGCGGGAGGGCCTGGGGCAGATACGCAGTATTTT.

The V call is TRBV30, the J call TRBJ1-4; D is uncertain. Per the germline V gene, CDR1 is GTSNPN and CDR2 is SVGIG (reference sequence). V was clipped by 4 bases and J by 5 bases, with 17 bases between them. The CDR3 has 15 amino acids. The CDR3 bases are TGTGCCTGGACCTCAGGACCGGTTCGAAATGAAAAACTGTTTTTT. Its translation is CAWTSGPVRNEKLFF. The complete variable domain, with remaining parts taken from reference TRBV30 and TRBJ1-4, reads SQTIHQWPATLVQPVGSPLSLECTVEGTSNPNLYWYRQAAGRGLQLLFYSVGIGQISSEVPQNLSASRPQDRQFILSSKKLLLSDSGFYLCAWTSGPVRNEKLFFGSGTQLSVL.

The gene calls are TRBV6-5 and TRBJ2-7, with 10 nucleotides matching TRBD1. Germline-derived CDR1 and CDR2 are MNHEY and SVGAGI. V lost 6 bases, J lost 3 bases, and 5 bases stayed unmatched. CDR3 size: 14 residues. The CDR3 loop is CASRRTGGGYEQYF. Here the CDR3 DNA reads TGTGCCAGCAGAAGGACAGGGGGTGGCTACGAGCAGTACTTC.

The genes are TRBV4-1 and TRBJ2-5; 7 nucleotides agree with TRBD2. Germline V gene data show CDR1 as MGHRA and CDR2 as YSYEKL. This CDR3 is built from 14 residues. Trimming cost V 2 bases and J 5 bases; bases outside gene matches: 5. This chain's CDR3 is CASSQPPAGETQYF. Written as DNA, the CDR3 is TGCGCCAGCAGCCAACCCCCAGCGGGGGAGACCCAGTACTTC.

This chain links TRBV19 with TRBJ2-7, with 11 bases matching TRBD2. The CDR3 has 16 amino acids. The germline gives CDR1 LNHDA, CDR2 SQIVND (reference sequence). The V gene end was trimmed by 4 bases and the J gene end by 5 bases; junction bases not matched to a gene: 10. The CDR3 spells CASSRVAGGPSNEQYF. The DNA for the CDR3 is TGTGCCAGTAGTAGAGTAGCGGGAGGGCCTTCCAACGAGCAGTACTTC.

This clone was counted once. The J gene is TRBJ2-1, the V gene TRBV14; 7 bases map to TRBD2. Germline CDR1 and CDR2: SGHDN and FVKESK. The ends lost 1 base at V and 15 bases at J; junction bases unmatched: 6. CDR3 length: 12 amino acids. The CDR3 nucleotides read TGTGCCAGCAGCCAAGGTCTAGCGGTAGGGTTCTTC. It yields the protein CASSQGLAVGFF.

This chain joins TRBV11-1 and TRBJ2-4; TRBD1 matches at 9 bases. The CDR3 has 17 amino acids. V lost 5 bases, J lost 3 bases, and 11 bases stayed unmatched. Looked up from germline, CDR1 is SGHAT and CDR2 is FQDESV (reference sequence). The CDR3 reads CASSDTGTGIGKNIQYF. The DNA of the CDR3 is TGTGCCAGCAGCGACACCGGGACAGGGATTGGCAAAAACATTCAGTACTTC.

This chain connects TRBV21-1 to TRBJ2-4; the table's D call TRBD1 went unverified against the DNA. TRBV21-1 is noted as a pseudogene. This CDR3 region has 16 residues. CDR3 protein: CASSKRLTGGDGIQYF. CDR3 sequence (DNA): TGTGCCAGCAGCAAAAGGCTGACAGGGGGAGATGGCATTCAGTACTTC.

J is TRBJ2-4 and V is TRBV11-1, with D possibly TRBD1 on 5 matching bases. The CDR3 runs 13 residues. Germline V gene lookup returns CDR1 SGHAT and CDR2 FQDESV (reference sequence). The V and J ends lost 4 bases and 9 bases respectively, with 13 bases between them. The CDR3 sequence: CASSSGSQGIQYF. DNA of the CDR3: TGTGCCAGCAGCTCCGGAAGCCAGGGCATTCAGTACTTC.

The J gene is TRBJ2-2, the V gene TRBV10-1; D remains unclear. Trimming took off 3 bases at V and 2 bases at J, with 13 bases between the two ends. Germline V lookup: CDR1 WNHNN, CDR2 SYGVQD (reference sequence). The CDR3 totals 16 residues. The CDR3 bases are TGCGCCAGCAGTGATTTTCCTTCCCAAAACACCGGGGAGCTGTTTTTT. It yields the protein CASSDFPSQNTGELFF.